This TCR beta chain was sequenced during a study of blood T cell repertoires in COVID-19. Study context: COVID-19 samples, acute and convalescent, were from the United States, Italy and Spain. T cells, B-cell-depleted T cells, or PBMCs provided the cDNA or gDNA that served as material.

In the source study's methods: Quantification of nucleated cells was approximated via reference gene primer amplification. Assay used: immunoSEQ multiplex PCR; TCRdb lists only in-frame clones, some missing. V and J calls and clone size come straight from that table; D and trimming were deduced from the DNA. The table shows some 190,000 clones, with about nine tenths occurring only once. The germline V gene encodes CDR1 KGHSH and CDR2 LQKENI. Trimming cost V 0 bases and J 4 bases, with 13 bases left between them. The CDR3 is 16 residues long. This clonotype originated in a young man with acute or convalescent COVID-19. The sequencing sample was made of peripheral blood. This sequence joins TRBV18 and TRBJ2-1, with D uncertain. CDR3 nucleotides: TGTGCCAGCTCACCACCGTTTGCGGCCCCATACAATGAGCAGTTCTTC. It codes for CASSPPFAAPYNEQFF. Full variable domain (missing parts from reference TRBV18 and TRBJ2-1): NAGVMQNPRHLVRRRGQEARLRCSPMKGHSHVYWYRQLPEEGLKFMVYLQKENIIDESGMPKERFSAEFPKEGPSILRIQQVVRGDSAAYFCASSPPFAAPYNEQFFGPGTRLTVL.